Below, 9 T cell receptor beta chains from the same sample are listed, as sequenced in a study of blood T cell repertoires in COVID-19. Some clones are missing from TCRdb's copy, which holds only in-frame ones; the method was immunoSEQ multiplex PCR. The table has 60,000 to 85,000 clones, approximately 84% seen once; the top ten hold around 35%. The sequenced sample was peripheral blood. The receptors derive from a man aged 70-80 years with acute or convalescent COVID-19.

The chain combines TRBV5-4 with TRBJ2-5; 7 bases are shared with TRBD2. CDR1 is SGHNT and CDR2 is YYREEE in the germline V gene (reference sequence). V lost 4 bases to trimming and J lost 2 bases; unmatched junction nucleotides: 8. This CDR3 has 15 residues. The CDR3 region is CASSAATSEQETQYF. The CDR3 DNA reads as TGTGCCAGCAGCGCGGCTACTAGCGAGCAAGAGACCCAGTACTTC.

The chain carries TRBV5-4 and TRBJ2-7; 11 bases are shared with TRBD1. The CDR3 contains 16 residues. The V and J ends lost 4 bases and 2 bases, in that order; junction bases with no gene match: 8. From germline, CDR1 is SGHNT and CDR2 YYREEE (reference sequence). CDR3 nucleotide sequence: TGTGCCAGCAGCCTGGGCGGGGGACAGGGGGCCTACGAGCAGTACTTC. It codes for CASSLGGGQGAYEQYF.

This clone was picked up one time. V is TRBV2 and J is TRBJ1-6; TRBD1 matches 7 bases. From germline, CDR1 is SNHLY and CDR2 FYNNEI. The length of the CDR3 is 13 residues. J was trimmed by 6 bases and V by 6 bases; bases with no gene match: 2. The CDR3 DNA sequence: TGTGCCAGCAGCCGGGACAGTAATTCACCCCTCCACTTT. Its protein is CASSRDSNSPLHF.

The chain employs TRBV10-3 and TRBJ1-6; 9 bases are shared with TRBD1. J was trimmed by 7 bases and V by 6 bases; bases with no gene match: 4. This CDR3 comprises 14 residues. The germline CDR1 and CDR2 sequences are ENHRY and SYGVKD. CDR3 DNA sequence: TGTGCCATCAGCCGGGACAGGGAAAATTCACCCCTCCACTTT. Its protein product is CAISRDRENSPLHF.

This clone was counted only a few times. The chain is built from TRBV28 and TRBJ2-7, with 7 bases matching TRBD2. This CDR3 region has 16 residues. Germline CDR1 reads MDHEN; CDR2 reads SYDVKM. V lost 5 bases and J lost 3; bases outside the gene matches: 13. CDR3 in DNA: TGTGCCAGCAGTCCCTGGGGGGAGGGGACCCTCTACGAGCAGTACTTC. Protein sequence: CASSPWGEGTLYEQYF. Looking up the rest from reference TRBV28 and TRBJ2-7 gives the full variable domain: DVKVTQSSRYLVKRTGEKVFLECVQDMDHENMFWYRQDPGLGLRLIYFSYDVKMKEKGDIPEGYSVSREKKERFSLILESASTNQTSMYLCASSPWGEGTLYEQYFGPGTRLTVT.

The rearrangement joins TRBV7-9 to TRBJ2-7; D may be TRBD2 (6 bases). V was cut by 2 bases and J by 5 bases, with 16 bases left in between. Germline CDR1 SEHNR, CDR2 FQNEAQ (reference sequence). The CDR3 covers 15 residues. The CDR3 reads CASSLKTGGSDEQYF. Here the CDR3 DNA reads TGTGCCAGCAGCTTAAAAACAGGAGGGTCGGACGAGCAGTACTTC.

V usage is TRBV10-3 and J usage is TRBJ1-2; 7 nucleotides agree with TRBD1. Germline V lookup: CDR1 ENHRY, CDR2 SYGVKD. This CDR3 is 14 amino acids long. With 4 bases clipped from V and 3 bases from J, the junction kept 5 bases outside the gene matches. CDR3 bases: TGTGCCATCAGTGCGAGACAGGGAGACTATGGCTACACCTTC. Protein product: CAISARQGDYGYTF.

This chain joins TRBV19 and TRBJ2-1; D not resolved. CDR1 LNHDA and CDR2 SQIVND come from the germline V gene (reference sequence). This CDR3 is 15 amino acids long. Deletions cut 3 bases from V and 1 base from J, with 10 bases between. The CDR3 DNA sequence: TGTGCCAGTAGTATCGGTCCTTCTTCCTACAATGAGCAGTTCTTC. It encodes CASSIGPSSYNEQFF.

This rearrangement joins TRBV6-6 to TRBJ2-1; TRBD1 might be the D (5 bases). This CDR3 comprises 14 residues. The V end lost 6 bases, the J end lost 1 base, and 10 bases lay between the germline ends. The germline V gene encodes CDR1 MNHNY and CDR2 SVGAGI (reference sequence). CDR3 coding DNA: TGTGCCAGCAGGGGGCCTGGGTCCTACAATGAGCAGTTCTTC. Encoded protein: CASRGPGSYNEQFF.